What follows are 11 T cell receptor beta chains derived from one specimen sequenced in a study of metastatic and nonmetastatic thyroid tumors. All patients were untreated before thyroid surgery. TCRdb re-called the PCR reads through MiXCR. This sample has fewer than 8,500 clones, with approximately 39% found just once. Sequenced input: tumor tissue. These receptors were taken from a female donor with papillary thyroid cancer or a benign thyroid nodule (not recorded which). Some clones in this sample may be carry-over from other donors' samples.

This clone was seen repeatedly, ten times or more. V is TRBV9 and J is TRBJ2-2; 10 nucleotides align to TRBD2. Germline V gives CDR1 SGDLS, CDR2 YYNGEE. V shed 4 bases and J 4 bases; nucleotides not matched to a gene: 10. The CDR3 runs to 17 residues. The CDR3 region has the DNA TGTGCCAGCAGCCGGGAAGCGGGAGGGCCTTCCACCGGGGAGCTGTTTTTT. Amino acids: CASSREAGGPSTGELFF.

This clone turned up a few times. This chain joins TRBV6-2 or TRBV6-3 and TRBJ2-7; 15 positions match TRBD2. The V segment lost 1 base and the J segment 6 bases; nucleotides outside the gene matches: 7. The CDR3 runs to 17 residues. From germline, CDR1 is MNHEY and CDR2 SVGEGT. CDR3 protein: CASSYWTSGRAWSEQYF. CDR3 bases: TGTGCCAGCAGTTACTGGACTAGCGGGAGGGCCTGGAGCGAGCAGTACTTC.

The genes are TRBV30 and TRBJ2-7; TRBD1 matches 8 bases. There are 17 residues in the CDR3. CDR1 is GTSNPN, CDR2 SVGIG, per germline (reference sequence). V dropped 0 bases and J dropped 0; count of bases not matched to a gene: 10. The CDR3 nucleotides read TGTGCCTGGAGTGTACTTTCCGGCGACAGGGGCTCCTACGAGCAGTACTTC. Residues: CAWSVLSGDRGSYEQYF.

The rearrangement links TRBV28 to TRBJ2-7; TRBD2 is a possible D gene (7 bases). The CDR3 contains 14 residues. The V end lost 1 base, the J end lost 4 bases, and 11 bases lay between the germline ends. Germline CDR1 MDHEN, CDR2 SYDVKM. The CDR3 spells CASSLSQGGYEQYF. The CDR3 DNA is TGTGCCAGCAGTTTATCACAGGGAGGGTACGAGCAGTACTTC.

The genes are TRBV7-2 and TRBJ1-2; D is perhaps TRBD1 (5 bases). CDR1 is SGHTA and CDR2 is FQGNSA in the germline V gene. Trimming cost V 0 bases and J 8 bases, with 10 bases left between them. This CDR3 spans 13 amino acids. CDR3: CASSLARGWGYTF. CDR3 nucleotides: TGTGCCAGCAGCTTAGCACGGGGCTGGGGCTACACCTTC.

The chain has TRBV28 and TRBJ2-7; 10 nucleotides match TRBD2. J gave up 4 bases and V 5 bases, and 11 bases lay outside the gene matches. CDR1 MDHEN and CDR2 SYDVKM come from the germline V gene. The CDR3 consists of 16 residues. DNA of the CDR3: TGTGCCAGCAGTCTTATCCTAGCGGGAGAGTCATACGAGCAGTACTTC. It specifies CASSLILAGESYEQYF.

This clone appeared a few times. The chain employs TRBV12-3 or TRBV12-4 and TRBJ2-3, with 8 bases fitting TRBD2. The CDR3 contains 17 residues. In DNA, the CDR3 is TGTGCTATCAGCCTTACGATTAGCGGGAACTACCCAGATACGCAGTATTTT. This sequence encodes CAISLTISGNYPDTQYF.

The CDR3 region is CASSLQGGEELFF. As DNA, the CDR3 is TGTGCCAGCAGTCTACAGGGTGGGGAGGAGCTGTTTTTT. V gene TRBV28 combines with J gene TRBJ2-2; D might be TRBD1 (6 bases). CDR3 length: 13 residues. Germline CDR1 is MDHEN and CDR2 is SYDVKM. V gave up 5 bases and J gave up 10 bases, with 14 bases separating them.

V is TRBV4-1 and J is TRBJ2-1, with 7 bases identical to TRBD1. Germline lookup yields CDR1 MGHRA and CDR2 YSYEKL. V lost 0 bases to trimming and J lost 0 bases; unmatched junction nucleotides: 20. The CDR3 has 22 amino acids. The CDR3 DNA sequence: TGCGCCAGCAGCCAAGAACCTCCGGGACAGTCTCATAGCGATCCCTCCTACAATGAGCAGTTCTTC. It is translated as CASSQEPPGQSHSDPSYNEQFF.

V gene TRBV7-9 combines with J gene TRBJ1-6; D gene unclear. Germline CDR1 reads SEHNR; CDR2 reads FQNEAQ (reference sequence). The CDR3 is made up of 14 amino acids. Trimming removed 4 bases at V and 13 bases at J, with 17 bases between. The CDR3 reads CASSSDGKGGPLHF. The CDR3 nucleotides are TGTGCCAGCAGCTCAGACGGGAAGGGAGGGCCCCTCCACTTT.

The V and J genes are TRBV6-1 and TRBJ2-1, with 10 bases that match TRBD2. The CDR3 extends over 16 amino acids. The junction had 11 bases not matched to a gene; V was cut back by 5 bases and J by 7 bases. CDR1 and CDR2 (germline): MNHNS, SASEGT. The CDR3 spells CASSLTSGWINNEQFF. The DNA for the CDR3 is TGTGCCAGCAGTCTGACTAGCGGGTGGATCAATAATGAGCAGTTCTTC.